This T cell receptor (beta chain) was recorded in a study of shared clonotypes between healthy human individuals. Study-wide results and limits: Clonotype sharing among the donors was expected to vary with sequencing depth. In a few donors, around 5% of naive CD4 clonotypes appeared in common.

This CDR3 region has 13 residues. The V and J ends lost 1 base and 3 bases respectively, with 7 bases between them. CDR1 and CDR2 (germline): SQVTM, ANQGSEA. A word on this clone: What it recognizes is unknown.

Under the authors' procedure: ImmunoSEQ sequences covered only the junction and lacked quality scores; filtering therefore differed. The protocol was immunoSEQ multiplex PCR, while the TCRdb copy is restricted to in-frame clones and leaves out a portion. V, J and clone size are taken as reported in that table, and D and trimming were inferred from the DNA itself. The sample includes some 2,400,000 clones, approximately 94% of them seen just once. The sample was naive CD4+ T cells sorted from blood. Subset in this sample: CD45RA+ positively selected. The chain carries TRBV29-1 and TRBJ2-1; D ambiguous. The clonotype comes from a man younger than 35 in good health. For the CDR3, the DNA is TGCAGCGTTGAAGGTCGCCTCTACAATGAGCAGTTCTTC. Residues: CSVEGRLYNEQFF.